This TCR beta chain was documented in a study of T cell therapy after organ transplantation. The J segment lost 7 bases and the V segment lost 5 bases, leaving 16 bases of the junction unmatched. There are 19 residues in the CDR3. Germline V lookup: CDR1 SGHVS, CDR2 FNYEAQ. With regard to this clone: The antigen remains unidentified.

Indicated time point: 20-29 weeks after completion of therapy. Study-wide results and limits: Reconstitution after therapy seemingly combined transferred and product-undetected endogenous clonotypes.

TCRdb's table, derived via immunoSEQ multiplex PCR, lists solely in-frame clones and lacks some. The sample has about 1,500 clones, approximately 78% seen once. Sequencing used CD8+ T cells from blood, obtained after autologous CMV-specific T cell therapy. This chain joins TRBV7-6 and TRBJ2-1; 14 bases agree with TRBD2. The receptor's source is a human patient who had received a solid organ transplant and had CMV disease. Some of the T cells may derive from the graft donor. The CDR3: CASSSGLAGGPLGGNEQFF. The CDR3 DNA reads TGTGCCAGCAGCAGCGGACTAGCGGGAGGTCCACTTGGGGGGAATGAGCAGTTCTTC.